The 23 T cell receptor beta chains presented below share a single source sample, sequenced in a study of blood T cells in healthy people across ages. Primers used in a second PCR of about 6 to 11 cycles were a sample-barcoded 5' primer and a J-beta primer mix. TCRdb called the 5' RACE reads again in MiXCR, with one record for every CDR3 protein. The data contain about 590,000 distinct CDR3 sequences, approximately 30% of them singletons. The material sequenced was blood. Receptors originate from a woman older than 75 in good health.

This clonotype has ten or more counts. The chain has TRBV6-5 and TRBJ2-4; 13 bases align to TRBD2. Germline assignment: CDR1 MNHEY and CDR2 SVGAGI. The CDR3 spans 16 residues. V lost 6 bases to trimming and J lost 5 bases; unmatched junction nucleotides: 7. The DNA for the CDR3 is TGTGCCAGCAGCCTGACTAGCGGGGGGTGGGAAAACATTCAGTACTTC. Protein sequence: CASSLTSGGWENIQYF.

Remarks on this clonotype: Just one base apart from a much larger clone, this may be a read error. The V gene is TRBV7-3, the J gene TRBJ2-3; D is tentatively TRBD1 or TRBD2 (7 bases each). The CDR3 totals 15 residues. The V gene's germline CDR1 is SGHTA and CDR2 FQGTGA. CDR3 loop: CASSFLGQAGDMQYF. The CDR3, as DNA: TGTGCCAGCAGCTTTTTAGGACAGGCGGGAGATATGCAGTATTTT.

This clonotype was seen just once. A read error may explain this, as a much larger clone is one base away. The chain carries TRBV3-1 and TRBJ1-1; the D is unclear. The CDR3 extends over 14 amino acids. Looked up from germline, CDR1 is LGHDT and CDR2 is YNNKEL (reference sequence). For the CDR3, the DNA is TGTGCCAGCAGCCAAGGGGCAGGAAAAACTGTAGCTTTCTTT. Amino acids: CASSQGAGKTVAFF. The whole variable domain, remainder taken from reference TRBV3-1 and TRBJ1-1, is DTAVSQTPKYLVTQMGNDKSIKCEQNLGHDTMYWYKQDSKKFLKIMFSYNNKELIINETVPNRFSPKSPDKAHLNLHINSLELGDSAVYFCASSQGAGKTVAFFGQGTRLTVV.

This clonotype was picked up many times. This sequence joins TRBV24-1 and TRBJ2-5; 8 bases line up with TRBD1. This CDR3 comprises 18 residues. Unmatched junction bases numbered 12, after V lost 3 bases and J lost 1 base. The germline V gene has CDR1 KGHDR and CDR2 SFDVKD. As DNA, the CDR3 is TGTGCCACCAGTGATCCCGGACAGGGAGGCCCCCTCCAAGAGACCCAGTACTTC. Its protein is CATSDPGQGGPLQETQYF.

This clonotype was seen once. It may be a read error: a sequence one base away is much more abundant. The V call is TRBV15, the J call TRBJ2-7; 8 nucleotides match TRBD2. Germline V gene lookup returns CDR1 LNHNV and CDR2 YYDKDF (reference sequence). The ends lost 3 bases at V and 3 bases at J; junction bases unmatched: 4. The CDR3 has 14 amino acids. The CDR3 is CATSRKRGGYEQYF. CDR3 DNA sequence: TGTGCCACCAGCAGGAAACGGGGGGGCTACGAGCAGTACTTC.

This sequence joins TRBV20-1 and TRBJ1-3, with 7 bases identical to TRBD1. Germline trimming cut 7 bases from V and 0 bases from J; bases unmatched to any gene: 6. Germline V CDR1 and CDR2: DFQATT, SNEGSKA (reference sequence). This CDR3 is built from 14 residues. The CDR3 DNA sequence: TGCAGTGTCCCGGACAGGTACTCTGGAAACACCATATATTTT. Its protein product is CSVPDRYSGNTIYF.

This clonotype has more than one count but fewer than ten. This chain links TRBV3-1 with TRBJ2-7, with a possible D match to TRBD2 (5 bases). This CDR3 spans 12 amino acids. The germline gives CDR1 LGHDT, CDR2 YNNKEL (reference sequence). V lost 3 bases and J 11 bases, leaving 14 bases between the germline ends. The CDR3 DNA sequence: TGTGCCAGCAGCCAGGGCGGGCAGGTGGAGTACTTC. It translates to CASSQGGQVEYF.

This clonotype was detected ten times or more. Written as DNA, the CDR3 is TGTGCCAGCAGCTTAAACGAGATTGCGCAGTATTTT. Its protein product is CASSLNEIAQYF. The chain carries TRBV7-2 and TRBJ2-3; no clear D. This CDR3 is built from 12 residues. V lost 2 bases to trimming and J lost 10 bases, with 10 bases between them. CDR1 and CDR2 (germline): SGHTA, FQGNSA.

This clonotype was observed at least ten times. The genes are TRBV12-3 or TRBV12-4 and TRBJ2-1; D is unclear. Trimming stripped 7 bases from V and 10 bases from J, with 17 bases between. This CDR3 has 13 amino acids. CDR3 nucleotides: TGTGCCAGCACCCCCAGTGGGGTTTGGGAGCAGTTCTTC. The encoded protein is CASTPSGVWEQFF.

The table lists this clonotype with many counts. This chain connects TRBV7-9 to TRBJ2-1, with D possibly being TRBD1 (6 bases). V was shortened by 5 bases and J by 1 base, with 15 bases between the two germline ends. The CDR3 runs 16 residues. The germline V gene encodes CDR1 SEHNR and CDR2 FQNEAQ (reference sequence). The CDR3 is CASSRTGTPSYNEQFF. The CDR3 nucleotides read TGTGCCAGCAGCCGTACAGGGACCCCTTCCTACAATGAGCAGTTCTTC.

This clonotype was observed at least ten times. CDR3 in DNA: TGTGCCAGCAGCCAATTGGATGGGCAAGAGACCCAGTACTTC. This codes for CASSQLDGQETQYF. This chain joins TRBV3-1 and TRBJ2-5; D call uncertain. Germline CDR1 reads LGHDT; CDR2 reads YNNKEL (reference sequence). This CDR3 has 14 residues. Trimming left V 2 bases short and J 2 bases short, with 9 bases between.

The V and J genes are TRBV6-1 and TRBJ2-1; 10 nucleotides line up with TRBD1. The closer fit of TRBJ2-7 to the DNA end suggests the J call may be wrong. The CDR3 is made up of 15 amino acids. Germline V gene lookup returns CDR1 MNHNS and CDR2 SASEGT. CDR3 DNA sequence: TGTGCCAGCGGGGTGACAGGGGGCCCCTACAATGAGCAGTACTTC. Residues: CASGVTGGPYNEQYF.

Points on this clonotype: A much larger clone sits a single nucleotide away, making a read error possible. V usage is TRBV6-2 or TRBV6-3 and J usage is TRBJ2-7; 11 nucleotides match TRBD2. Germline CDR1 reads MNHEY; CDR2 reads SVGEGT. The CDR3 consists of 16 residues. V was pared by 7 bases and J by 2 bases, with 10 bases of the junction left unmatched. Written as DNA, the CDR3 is TGTGCCAGCACCAACCGCGCTAGCGGGAGGACCTACGAGCAGTACTTC. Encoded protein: CASTNRASGRTYEQYF.

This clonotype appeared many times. CDR3 coding DNA: TGCAGTGCTAGATATTCTAGCGACTACGAGCAGTACTTC. This codes for CSARYSSDYEQYF. The gene calls are TRBV20-1 and TRBJ2-7; possibly TRBD2 for D (6 bases). CDR1 is DFQATT and CDR2 is SNEGSKA in the germline V gene (reference sequence). Trimming shortened V by 2 bases and J by 3 bases, and 11 bases separated the two germline ends. The CDR3 is made up of 13 amino acids.

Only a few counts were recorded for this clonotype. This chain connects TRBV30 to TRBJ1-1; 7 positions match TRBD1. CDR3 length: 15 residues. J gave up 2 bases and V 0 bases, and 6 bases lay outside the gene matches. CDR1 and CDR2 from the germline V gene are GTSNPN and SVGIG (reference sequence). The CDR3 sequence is CAWSVRGTVNTEAFF. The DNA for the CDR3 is TGTGCCTGGAGTGTACGAGGGACAGTTAACACTGAAGCTTTCTTT.

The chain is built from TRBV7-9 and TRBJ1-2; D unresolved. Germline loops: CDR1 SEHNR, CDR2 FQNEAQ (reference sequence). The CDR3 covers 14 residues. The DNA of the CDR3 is TGTGTCGGCAGCTCCGAGTGGCAGAACTATGGCTACACCTTC. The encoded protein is CVGSSEWQNYGYTF. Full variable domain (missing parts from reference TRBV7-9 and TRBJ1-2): DTGVSQNPRHKITKRGQNVTFRCDPISEHNRLYWYRQTLGQGPEFLTYFQNEAQLEKSRLLSDRFSAERPKGSFSTLEIQRTEQGDSAMYLCVGSSEWQNYGYTFGSGTRLTVV.

The CDR3 here is CASSLEGTVPNEQYF. In nucleotides, the CDR3 is TGTGCCAGCAGCTTAGAGGGGACCGTCCCAAACGAGCAGTACTTC. The J gene is TRBJ2-7, the V gene TRBV7-2, with D perhaps being TRBD1 or TRBD2 (5 bases each). The V end was cut by 1 base, the J end by 5 bases, with 15 bases between. The germline CDR1 and CDR2 sequences are SGHTA and FQGNSA. The CDR3 contains 15 residues.

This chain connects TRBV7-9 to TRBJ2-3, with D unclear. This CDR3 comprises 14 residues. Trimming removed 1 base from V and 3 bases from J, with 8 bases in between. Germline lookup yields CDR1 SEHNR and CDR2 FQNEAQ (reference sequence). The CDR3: CASSLGQETDTQYF. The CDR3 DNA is TGTGCCAGCAGCTTAGGGCAGGAAACAGATACGCAGTATTTT.

This chain's CDR3 is CASRADRGSSYNSPLHF. The CDR3 DNA is TGCGCCAGCAGGGCTGACAGGGGCAGCTCCTATAATTCACCCCTCCACTTT. The rearrangement uses TRBV5-1 and TRBJ1-6, with 8 bases lining up with TRBD1. Looked up from germline, CDR1 is SGHRS and CDR2 is YFSETQ. V shed 5 bases, J shed 0 bases, and the junction held 7 bases outside the gene matches. The CDR3 is 17 amino acids.

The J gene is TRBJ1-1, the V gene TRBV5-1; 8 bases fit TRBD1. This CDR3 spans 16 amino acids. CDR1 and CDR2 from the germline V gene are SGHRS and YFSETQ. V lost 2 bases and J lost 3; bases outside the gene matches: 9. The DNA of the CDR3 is TGCGCCAGCAGCTTTGGACAGGGCGTAGGGGACACTGAAGCTTTCTTT. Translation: CASSFGQGVGDTEAFF.

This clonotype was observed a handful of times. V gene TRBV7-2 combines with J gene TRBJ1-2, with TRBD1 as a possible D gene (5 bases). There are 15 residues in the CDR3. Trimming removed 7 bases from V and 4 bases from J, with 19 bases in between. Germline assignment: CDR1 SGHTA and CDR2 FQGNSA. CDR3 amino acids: CASNSSGWGTYGYTF. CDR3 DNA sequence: TGTGCCAGCAACTCCTCAGGGTGGGGAACCTATGGCTACACCTTC.

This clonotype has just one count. The CDR3 bases are TGTGCCAGCAGCTTATTCCCAGGGGGCTCTGGAGAGACCCAGTACTTC. Amino acid sequence: CASSLFPGGSGETQYF. The J gene is TRBJ2-7, the V gene TRBV7-2, with 8 bases fitting TRBD1. With the DNA end fitting TRBJ2-5 better, the J assignment may be wrong. Per germline, CDR1 SGHTA and CDR2 FQGNSA. The CDR3 is 16 residues long.

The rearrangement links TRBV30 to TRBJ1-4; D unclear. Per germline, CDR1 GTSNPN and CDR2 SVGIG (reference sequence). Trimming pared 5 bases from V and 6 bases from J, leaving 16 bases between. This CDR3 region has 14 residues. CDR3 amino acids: CAWGSGLLDEKLFF. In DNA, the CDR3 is TGTGCCTGGGGATCGGGTCTTCTTGATGAAAAACTGTTTTTT.